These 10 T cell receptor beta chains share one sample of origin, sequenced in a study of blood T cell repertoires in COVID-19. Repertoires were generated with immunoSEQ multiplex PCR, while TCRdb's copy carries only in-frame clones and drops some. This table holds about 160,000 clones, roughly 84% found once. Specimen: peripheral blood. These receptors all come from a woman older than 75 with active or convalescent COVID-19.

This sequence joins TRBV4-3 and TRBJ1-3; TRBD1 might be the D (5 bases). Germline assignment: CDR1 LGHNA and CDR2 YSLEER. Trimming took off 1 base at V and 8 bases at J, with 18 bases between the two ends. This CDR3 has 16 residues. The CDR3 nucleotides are TGCGCCAGCAGCCAAGGTTTGGGAAGTGGGGCGGACACCATATATTTT. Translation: CASSQGLGSGADTIYF.

The CDR3 nucleotides read TGTGCCAGCACTCAAGTAGGGGACAGGGCCTTCTACACCTTC. The encoded protein is CASTQVGDRAFYTF. The chain links TRBV7-8 to TRBJ1-2, with 9 bases identical to TRBD1. Germline CDR1 and CDR2: SGHVS and FQNEAQ. The CDR3 covers 14 residues. V gave up 7 bases and J gave up 10 bases; unmatched junction bases: 13. Based on the CDR3 plus reference TRBV7-8 and TRBJ1-2, the full variable domain is GAGVSQSPRYKVAKRGQDVALRCDPISGHVSLFWYQQALGQGPEFLTYFQNEAQLDKSGLPSDRFFAERPEGSVSTLKIQRTQQEDSAVYLCASTQVGDRAFYTFGSGTRLTVV.

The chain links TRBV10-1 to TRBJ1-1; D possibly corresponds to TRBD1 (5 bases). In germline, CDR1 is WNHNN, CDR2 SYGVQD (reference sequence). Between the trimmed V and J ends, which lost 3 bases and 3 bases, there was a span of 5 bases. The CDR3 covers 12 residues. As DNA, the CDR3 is TGCGCCAGCAGTGAAGGGGACACTGAAGCTTTCTTT. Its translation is CASSEGDTEAFF.

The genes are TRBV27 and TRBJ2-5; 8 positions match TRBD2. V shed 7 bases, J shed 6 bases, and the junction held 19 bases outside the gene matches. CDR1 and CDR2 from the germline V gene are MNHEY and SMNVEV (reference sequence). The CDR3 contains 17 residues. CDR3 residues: CASNPLDGGAIRQTQYF. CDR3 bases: TGTGCCAGCAACCCCTTGGACGGGGGGGCCATTAGACAGACCCAGTACTTC.

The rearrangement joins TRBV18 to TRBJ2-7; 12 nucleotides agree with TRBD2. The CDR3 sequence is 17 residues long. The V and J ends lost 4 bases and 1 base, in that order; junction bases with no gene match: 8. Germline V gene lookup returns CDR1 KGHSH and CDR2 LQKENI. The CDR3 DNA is TGTGCCAGCTCACTCTACGGACTAGCGGGGATATCCTACGAGCAGTACTTC. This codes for CASSLYGLAGISYEQYF. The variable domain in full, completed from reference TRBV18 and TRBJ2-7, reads NAGVMQNPRHLVRRRGQEARLRCSPMKGHSHVYWYRQLPEEGLKFMVYLQKENIIDESGMPKERFSAEFPKEGPSILRIQQVVRGDSAAYFCASSLYGLAGISYEQYFGPGTRLTVT.

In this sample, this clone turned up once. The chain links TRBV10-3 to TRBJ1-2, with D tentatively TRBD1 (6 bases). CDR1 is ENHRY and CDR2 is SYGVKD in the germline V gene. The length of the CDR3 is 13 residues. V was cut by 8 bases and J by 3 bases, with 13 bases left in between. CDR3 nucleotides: TGTGCCATCGGGCAGGGGACATACTATGGCTACACCTTC. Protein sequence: CAIGQGTYYGYTF.

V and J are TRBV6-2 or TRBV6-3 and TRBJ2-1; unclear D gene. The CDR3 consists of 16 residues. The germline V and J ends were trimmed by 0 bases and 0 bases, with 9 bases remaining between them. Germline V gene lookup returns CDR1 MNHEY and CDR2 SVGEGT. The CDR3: CASSYSGRSSYNEQFF. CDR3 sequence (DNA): TGTGCCAGCAGTTACTCAGGCCGGAGCTCCTACAATGAGCAGTTCTTC.

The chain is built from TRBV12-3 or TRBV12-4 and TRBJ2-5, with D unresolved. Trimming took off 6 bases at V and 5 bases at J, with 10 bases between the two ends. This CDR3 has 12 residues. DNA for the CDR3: TGTGCCAGCAGCCTCACGAGGGAGACCCAGTACTTC. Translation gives CASSLTRETQYF.

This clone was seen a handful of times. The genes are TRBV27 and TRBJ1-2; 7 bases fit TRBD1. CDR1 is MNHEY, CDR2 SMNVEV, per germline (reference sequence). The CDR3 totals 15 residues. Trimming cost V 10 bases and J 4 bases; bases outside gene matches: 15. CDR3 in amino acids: CAILRTGSEGYGYTF. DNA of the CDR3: TGTGCCATTTTAAGGACAGGATCAGAGGGCTATGGCTACACCTTC.

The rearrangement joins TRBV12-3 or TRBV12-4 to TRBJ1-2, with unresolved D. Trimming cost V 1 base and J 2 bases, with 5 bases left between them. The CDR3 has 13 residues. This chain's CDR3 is CASSLGLNYGYTF. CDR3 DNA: TGTGCCAGCAGTTTAGGGCTGAACTATGGCTACACCTTC.